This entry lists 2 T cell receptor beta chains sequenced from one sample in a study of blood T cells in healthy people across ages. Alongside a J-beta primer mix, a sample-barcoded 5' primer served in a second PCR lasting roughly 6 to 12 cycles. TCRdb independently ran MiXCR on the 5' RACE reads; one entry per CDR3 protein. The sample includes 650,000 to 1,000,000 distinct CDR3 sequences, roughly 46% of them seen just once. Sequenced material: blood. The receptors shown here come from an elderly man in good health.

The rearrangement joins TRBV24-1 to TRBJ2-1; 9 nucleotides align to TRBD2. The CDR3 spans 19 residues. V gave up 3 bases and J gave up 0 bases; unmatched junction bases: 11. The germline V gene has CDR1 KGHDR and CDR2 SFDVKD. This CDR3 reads CATSDPRASGVRSYNEQFF. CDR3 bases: TGTGCCACCAGTGATCCCAGGGCTAGCGGGGTCCGCTCCTACAATGAGCAGTTCTTC.

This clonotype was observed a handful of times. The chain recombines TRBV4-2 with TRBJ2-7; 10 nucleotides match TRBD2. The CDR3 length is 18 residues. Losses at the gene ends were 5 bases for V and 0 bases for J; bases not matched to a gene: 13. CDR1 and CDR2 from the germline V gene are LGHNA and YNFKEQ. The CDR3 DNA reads TGTGCCAGCAGCGAAGGAGGGCTAGCGGGGGCAAGCTCCTACGAGCAGTACTTC. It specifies CASSEGGLAGASSYEQYF.